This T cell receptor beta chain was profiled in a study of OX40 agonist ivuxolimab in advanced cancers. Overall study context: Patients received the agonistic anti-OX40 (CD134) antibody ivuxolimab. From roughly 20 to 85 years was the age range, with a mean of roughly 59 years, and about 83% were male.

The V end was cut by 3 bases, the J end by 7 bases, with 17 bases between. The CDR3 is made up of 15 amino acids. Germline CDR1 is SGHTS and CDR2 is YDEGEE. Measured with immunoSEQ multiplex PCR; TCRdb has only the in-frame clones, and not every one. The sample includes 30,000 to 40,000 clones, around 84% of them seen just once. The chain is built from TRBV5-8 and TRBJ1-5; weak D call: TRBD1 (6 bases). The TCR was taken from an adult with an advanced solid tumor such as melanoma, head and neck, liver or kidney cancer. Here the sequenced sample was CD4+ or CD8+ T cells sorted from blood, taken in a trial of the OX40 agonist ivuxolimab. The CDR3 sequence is CASSWSGGLGQPQHF. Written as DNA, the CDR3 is TGTGCCAGCAGCTGGTCCGGGGGGCTCGGGCAGCCCCAGCATTTT.